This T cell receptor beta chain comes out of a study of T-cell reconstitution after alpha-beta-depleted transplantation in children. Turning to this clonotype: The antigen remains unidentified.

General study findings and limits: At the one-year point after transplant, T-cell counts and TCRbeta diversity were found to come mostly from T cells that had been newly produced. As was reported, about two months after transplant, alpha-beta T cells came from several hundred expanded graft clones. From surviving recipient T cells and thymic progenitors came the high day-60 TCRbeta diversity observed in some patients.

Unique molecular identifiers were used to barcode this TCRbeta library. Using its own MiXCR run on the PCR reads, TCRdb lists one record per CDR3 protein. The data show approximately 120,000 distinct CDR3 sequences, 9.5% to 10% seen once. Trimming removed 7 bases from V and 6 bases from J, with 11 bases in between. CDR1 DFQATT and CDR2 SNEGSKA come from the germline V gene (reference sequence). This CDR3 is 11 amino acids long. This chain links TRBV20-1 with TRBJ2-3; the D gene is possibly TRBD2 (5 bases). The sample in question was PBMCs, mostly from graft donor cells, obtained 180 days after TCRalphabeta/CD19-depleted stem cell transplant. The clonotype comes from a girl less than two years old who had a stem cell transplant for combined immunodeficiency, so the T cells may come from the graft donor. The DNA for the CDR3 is TGCAGTGGGGAGATTACGGATACGCAGTATTTT. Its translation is CSGEITDTQYF.